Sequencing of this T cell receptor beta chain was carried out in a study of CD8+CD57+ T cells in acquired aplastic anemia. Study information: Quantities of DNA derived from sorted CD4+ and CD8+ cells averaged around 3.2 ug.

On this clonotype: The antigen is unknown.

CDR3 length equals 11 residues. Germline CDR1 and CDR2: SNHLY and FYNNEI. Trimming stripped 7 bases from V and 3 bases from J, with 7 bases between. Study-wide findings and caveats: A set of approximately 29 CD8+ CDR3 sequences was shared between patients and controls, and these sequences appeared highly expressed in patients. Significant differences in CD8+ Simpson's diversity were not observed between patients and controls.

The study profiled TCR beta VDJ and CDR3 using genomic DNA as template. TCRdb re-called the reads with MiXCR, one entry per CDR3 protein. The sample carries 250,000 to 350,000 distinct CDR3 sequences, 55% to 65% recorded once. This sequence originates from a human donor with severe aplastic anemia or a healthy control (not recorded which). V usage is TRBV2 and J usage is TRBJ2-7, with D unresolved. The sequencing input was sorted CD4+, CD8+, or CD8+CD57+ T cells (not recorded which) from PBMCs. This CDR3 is CASTRYYEQYF. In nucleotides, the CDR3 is TGTGCCAGCACTCGATACTACGAGCAGTACTTC.